The 17 T cell receptor beta chains reported below all come from one sample, sequenced in a study of graft-versus-host responses after intestinal transplantation. Repertoires were generated with immunoSEQ multiplex PCR, while TCRdb's copy carries only in-frame clones and drops some. The sample consists of about 21,000 clones, 55% to 65% of them appearing once. The sequencing used alloreactive CD4+ T cells from a mixed lymphocyte reaction culture, collected before intestinal transplant. Stated subset: CFSE-low proliferating T cells sorted from approximately six-day pre-transplant mixed lymphocyte reaction (GvH or HvG direction). The origin of the receptors is a human patient who received an intestinal transplant.

The chain couples TRBV18 to TRBJ2-2; no clear D gene. V lost 4 bases and J lost 0, with 6 bases in between. The CDR3 is made up of 14 amino acids. Per the germline V gene, CDR1 is KGHSH and CDR2 is LQKENI. CDR3 coding DNA: TGTGCCAGCTCACGGCAGGCGAACACCGGGGAGCTGTTTTTT. It specifies CASSRQANTGELFF.

This clone was observed a handful of times. This chain uses TRBV18 with TRBJ1-2, with 10 bases matching TRBD1. The CDR3 spans 14 residues. Per the germline V gene, CDR1 is KGHSH and CDR2 is LQKENI. V dropped 1 base and J dropped 6; count of bases not matched to a gene: 2. Here the CDR3 reads CASSPLDRGDGYTF. CDR3 DNA sequence: TGTGCCAGCTCACCACTGGACAGGGGGGATGGCTACACCTTC.

This clone has a handful of counts. The genes are TRBV30 and TRBJ2-3; D gene ambiguous. Germline CDR1 and CDR2: GTSNPN and SVGIG (reference sequence). V was pared by 2 bases and J by 4 bases, with 4 bases between. This CDR3 contains 11 residues. The DNA for the CDR3 is TGTGCCTGGAGTTCGTCAGATACGCAGTATTTT. Translating gives CAWSSSDTQYF.

V is TRBV10-3 and J is TRBJ2-3, with TRBD2 identical over 13 bases. The germline CDR1 and CDR2 sequences are ENHRY and SYGVKD. The CDR3 contains 14 residues. CDR3 in DNA: TGTGGGACTAGCGGGAGATTGGGCACAGATACGCAGTATTTT. Amino acid sequence: CGTSGRLGTDTQYF.

The count of this clone is one. This rearrangement joins TRBV30 to TRBJ1-3, with 7 bases matching TRBD1. Germline loops: CDR1 GTSNPN, CDR2 SVGIG (reference sequence). CDR3 size: 18 residues. The V and J ends lost 2 bases and 0 bases, in that order; junction bases with no gene match: 13. CDR3 sequence reads: CAWSRGTATSSSGNTIYF. In DNA form, the CDR3 reads TGTGCCTGGAGTCGGGGGACAGCGACCAGCTCCTCTGGAAACACCATATATTTT.

The J gene is TRBJ1-1, the V gene TRBV29-1; weak D call: TRBD1 (5 bases). Germline V gene sequence: CDR1 SQVTM, CDR2 ANQGSEA. V was trimmed by 1 base and J by 2 bases, leaving 8 bases between them. This CDR3 has 13 residues. The DNA for the CDR3 is TGCAGCGTTGAAGGACAGACAAACACTGAAGCTTTCTTT. Residues: CSVEGQTNTEAFF. Together with reference TRBV29-1 and TRBJ1-1, the CDR3 gives the full variable domain: SAVISQKPSRDICQRGTSLTIQCQVDSQVTMMFWYRQQPGQSLTLIATANQGSEATYESGFVIDKFPISRPNLTFSTLTVSNMSPEDSSIYLCSVEGQTNTEAFFGQGTRLTVV.

This rearrangement joins TRBV9 to TRBJ2-3, with 7 nucleotides matching TRBD2. There are 16 residues in the CDR3. Germline trimming cut 4 bases from V and 3 bases from J; bases unmatched to any gene: 11. CDR1 SGDLS and CDR2 YYNGEE come from the germline V gene. The CDR3 sequence is CASSLFKGGTTDTQYF. The CDR3 nucleotides are TGTGCCAGCAGCCTCTTTAAGGGAGGGACTACAGATACGCAGTATTTT. The complete variable domain, with remaining parts taken from reference TRBV9 and TRBJ2-3, reads DSGVTQTPKHLITATGQRVTLRCSPRSGDLSVYWYQQSLDQGLQFLIQYYNGEERAKGNILERFSAQQFPDLHSELNLSSLELGDSALYFCASSLFKGGTTDTQYFGPGTRLTVL.

This chain joins TRBV7-8 and TRBJ1-2; the match to TRBD1 covers 10 bases. Per the germline V gene, CDR1 is SGHVS and CDR2 is FQNEAQ. The J segment lost 4 bases and the V segment lost 5 bases, leaving 10 bases of the junction unmatched. This CDR3 region has 16 residues. For the CDR3, the DNA is TGTGCCAGCAGCCGCTCCGGGACAGGGGTCCCCTATGGCTACACCTTC. It translates to CASSRSGTGVPYGYTF. The full variable domain, in which reference TRBV7-8 and TRBJ1-2 provide the parts outside the CDR3, is GAGVSQSPRYKVAKRGQDVALRCDPISGHVSLFWYQQALGQGPEFLTYFQNEAQLDKSGLPSDRFFAERPEGSVSTLKIQRTQQEDSAVYLCASSRSGTGVPYGYTFGSGTRLTVV.

This chain uses TRBV5-1 with TRBJ2-5; weak D call: TRBD2 (5 bases). CDR1 and CDR2 from the germline V gene are SGHRS and YFSETQ. This CDR3 region has 13 residues. Trimming removed 2 bases at V and 5 bases at J, with 10 bases between. CDR3 in DNA: TGCGCCAGCAGCTTCGGGCAGCGGGAGACCCAGTACTTC. It encodes CASSFGQRETQYF. Supplemented by reference TRBV5-1 and TRBJ2-5, the full variable domain reads KAGVTQTPRYLIKTRGQQVTLSCSPISGHRSVSWYQQTPGQGLQFLFEYFSETQRNKGNFPGRFSGRQFSNSRSEMNVSTLELGDSALYLCASSFGQRETQYFGPGTRLLVL.

The chain combines TRBV5-1 with TRBJ2-3, with a weak D call TRBD1 (7 bases). V was trimmed by 0 bases and J by 3 bases, leaving 14 bases between them. Per the germline V gene, CDR1 is SGHRS and CDR2 is YFSETQ. This CDR3 spans 16 amino acids. The CDR3 region has the DNA TGCGCCAGCAGCTTGGGGACTACAGGGGCAACAGATACGCAGTATTTT. Its translation is CASSLGTTGATDTQYF.

The chain recombines TRBV7-9 with TRBJ2-3; D is unresolved. V was pared by 3 bases and J by 3 bases, with 7 bases between. Germline CDR1 reads SEHNR; CDR2 reads FQNEAQ (reference sequence). CDR3 length: 13 amino acids. CDR3 region: CASSFVGTDTQYF. CDR3 DNA sequence: TGTGCCAGCAGCTTTGTCGGGACAGATACGCAGTATTTT.

The gene calls are TRBV5-1 and TRBJ2-7, with 11 positions matching TRBD1. This CDR3 has 13 amino acids. V lost 2 bases to trimming and J lost 8 bases; unmatched junction nucleotides: 3. CDR1 is SGHRS, CDR2 YFSETQ, per germline. CDR3 in DNA: TGCGCCAGCAGCTTAGGGACAGGGGGTCAGCAGTACTTC. Translated, it gives CASSLGTGGQQYF. Variable domain in full (rest from reference TRBV5-1 and TRBJ2-7): KAGVTQTPRYLIKTRGQQVTLSCSPISGHRSVSWYQQTPGQGLQFLFEYFSETQRNKGNFPGRFSGRQFSNSRSEMNVSTLELGDSALYLCASSLGTGGQQYFGPGTRLTVT.

The CDR3 protein is CASSLARQGMRTEAFF. The CDR3 DNA reads TGCGCCAGCAGCTTGGCCCGACAGGGGATGAGGACTGAAGCTTTCTTT. The rearrangement links TRBV5-1 to TRBJ1-1, with 8 bases fitting TRBD1. The CDR3 has 16 residues. J was trimmed by 5 bases and V by 0 bases; bases with no gene match: 9. The germline V gene has CDR1 SGHRS and CDR2 YFSETQ.

This sequence joins TRBV6-6 and TRBJ1-2; TRBD1 agrees at 7 bases. The CDR3 spans 12 residues. J gave up 4 bases and V 8 bases, and 4 bases lay outside the gene matches. CDR1 and CDR2 from the germline V gene are MNHNY and SVGAGI (reference sequence). CDR3 region: CASARQGYGYTF. CDR3 bases: TGTGCCAGCGCCAGACAGGGCTATGGCTACACCTTC.

The chain has TRBV15 and TRBJ1-2, with a tentative D call TRBD1 (6 bases). There are 13 residues in the CDR3. V gave up 5 bases and J gave up 6 bases, with 13 bases separating them. The V gene's germline CDR1 is LNHNV and CDR2 YYDKDF (reference sequence). CDR3 residues: CATSWDNRNGYTF. The CDR3 DNA reads as TGTGCCACCAGCTGGGACAATCGTAATGGCTACACCTTC.

The chain couples TRBV5-1 to TRBJ2-3; TRBD2 aligns across 8 bases. The CDR3 is made up of 16 amino acids. Germline loops: CDR1 SGHRS, CDR2 YFSETQ. The junction had 6 bases not matched to a gene; V was cut back by 0 bases and J by 3 bases. The CDR3 coding sequence is TGCGCCAGCAGCTTGGTCTTAGCGGGGACGACAGATACGCAGTATTTT. Encoded protein: CASSLVLAGTTDTQYF.

In its sample, this clone was seen a few times. The chain is built from TRBV19 and TRBJ1-3, with a tentative D call TRBD1 (6 bases). Germline CDR1 reads LNHDA; CDR2 reads SQIVND (reference sequence). The CDR3 has 13 residues. CDR3 bases: TGTGCTTCCCGGAACAGGGCGAGAAACACCATATATTTT. Its protein product is CASRNRARNTIYF.